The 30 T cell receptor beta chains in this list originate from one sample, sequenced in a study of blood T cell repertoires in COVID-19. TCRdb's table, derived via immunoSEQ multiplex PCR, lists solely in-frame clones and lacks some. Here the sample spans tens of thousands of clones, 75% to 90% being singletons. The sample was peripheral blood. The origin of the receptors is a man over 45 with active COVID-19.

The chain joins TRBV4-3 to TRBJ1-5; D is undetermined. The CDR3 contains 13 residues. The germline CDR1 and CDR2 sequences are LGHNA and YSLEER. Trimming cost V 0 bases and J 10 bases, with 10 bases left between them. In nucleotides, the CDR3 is TGCGCCAGCAGCCAAGACCAGAAAGATCCCCAGCATTTT. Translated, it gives CASSQDQKDPQHF.

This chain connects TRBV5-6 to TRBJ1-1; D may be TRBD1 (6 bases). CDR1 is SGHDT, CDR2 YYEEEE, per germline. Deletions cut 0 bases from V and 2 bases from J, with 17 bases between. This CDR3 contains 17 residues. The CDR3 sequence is CASSLALNRVENTEAFF. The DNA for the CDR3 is TGTGCCAGCAGCTTGGCCTTAAACAGGGTGGAAAACACTGAAGCTTTCTTT.

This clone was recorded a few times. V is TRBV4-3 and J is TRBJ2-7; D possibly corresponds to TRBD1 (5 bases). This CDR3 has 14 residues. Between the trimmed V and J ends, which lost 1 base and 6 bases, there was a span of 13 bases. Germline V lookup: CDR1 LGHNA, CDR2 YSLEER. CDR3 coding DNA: TGCGCCAGCAGCCAAGGAGCAGGGTCCGGCGAGCAGTACTTC. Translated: CASSQGAGSGEQYF.

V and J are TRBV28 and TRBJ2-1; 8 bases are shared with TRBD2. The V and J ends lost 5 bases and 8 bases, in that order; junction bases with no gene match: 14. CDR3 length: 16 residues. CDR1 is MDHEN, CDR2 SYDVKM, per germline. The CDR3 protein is CASSPLALAGTDEQFF. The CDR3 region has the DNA TGTGCCAGCAGTCCCTTGGCCCTAGCGGGTACCGATGAGCAGTTCTTC.

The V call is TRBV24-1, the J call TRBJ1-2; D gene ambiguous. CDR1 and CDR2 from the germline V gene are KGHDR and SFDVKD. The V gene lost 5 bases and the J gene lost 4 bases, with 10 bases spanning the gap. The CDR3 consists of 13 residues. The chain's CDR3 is CATSAVRSYGYTF. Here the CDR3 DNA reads TGTGCCACCAGTGCAGTCCGGAGCTATGGCTACACCTTC.

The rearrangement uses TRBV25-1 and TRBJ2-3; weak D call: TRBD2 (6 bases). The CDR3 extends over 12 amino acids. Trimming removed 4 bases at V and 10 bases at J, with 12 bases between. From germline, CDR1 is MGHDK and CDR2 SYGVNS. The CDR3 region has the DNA TGTGCCAGCAGTGCTCGGGGGAAGGCGCAGTATTTT. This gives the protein CASSARGKAQYF.

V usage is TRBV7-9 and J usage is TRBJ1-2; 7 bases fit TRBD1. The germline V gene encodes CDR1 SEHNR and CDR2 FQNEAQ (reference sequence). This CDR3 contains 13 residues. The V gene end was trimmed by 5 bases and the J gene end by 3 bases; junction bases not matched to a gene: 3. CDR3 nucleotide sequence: TGTGCCAGCAGCCGTACAGGGGACTATGGCTACACCTTC. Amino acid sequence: CASSRTGDYGYTF.

CDR3 sequence reads: CASSLEAGGYNEQFF. The DNA of the CDR3 is TGTGCCAGCAGCTTGGAAGCGGGGGGGTACAATGAGCAGTTCTTC. The chain carries TRBV5-6 and TRBJ2-1; 10 nucleotides line up with TRBD2. The trim removed 0 bases at V and 4 bases at J, leaving 1 base unmatched. Germline values: CDR1 SGHDT, CDR2 YYEEEE. This CDR3 has 15 residues.

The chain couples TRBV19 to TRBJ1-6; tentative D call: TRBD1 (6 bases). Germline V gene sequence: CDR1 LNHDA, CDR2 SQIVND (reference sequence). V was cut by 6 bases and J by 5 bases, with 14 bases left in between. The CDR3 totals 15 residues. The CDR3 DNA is TGTGCCAGTAGCGAGGGGACAACTGATAATTCACCCCTCCACTTT. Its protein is CASSEGTTDNSPLHF.

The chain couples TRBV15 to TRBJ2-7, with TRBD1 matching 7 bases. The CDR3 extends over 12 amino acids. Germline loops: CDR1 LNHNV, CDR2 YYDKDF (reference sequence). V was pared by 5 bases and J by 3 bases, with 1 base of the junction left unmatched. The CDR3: CATSGDSYEQYF. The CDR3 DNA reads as TGTGCCACCAGCGGGGACAGCTACGAGCAGTACTTC.

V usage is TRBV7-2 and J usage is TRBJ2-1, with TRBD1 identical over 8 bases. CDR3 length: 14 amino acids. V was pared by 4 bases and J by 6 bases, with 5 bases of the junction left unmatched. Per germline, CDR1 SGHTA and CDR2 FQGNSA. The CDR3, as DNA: TGTGCCAGCAGCTATGGACAGGGAGCCAATGAGCAGTTCTTC. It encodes CASSYGQGANEQFF.

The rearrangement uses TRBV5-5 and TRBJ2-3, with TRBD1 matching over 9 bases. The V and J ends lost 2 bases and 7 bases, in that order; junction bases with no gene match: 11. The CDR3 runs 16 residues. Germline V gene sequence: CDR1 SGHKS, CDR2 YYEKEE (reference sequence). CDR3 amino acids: CASSLTGTGTVNTQYF. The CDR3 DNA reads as TGTGCCAGCAGCTTAACCGGGACAGGGACAGTAAATACGCAGTATTTT.

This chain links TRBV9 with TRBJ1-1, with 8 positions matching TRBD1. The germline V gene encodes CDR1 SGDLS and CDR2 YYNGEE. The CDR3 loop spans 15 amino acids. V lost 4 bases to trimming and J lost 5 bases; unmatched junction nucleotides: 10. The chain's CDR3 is CASSPHTGGRTEAFF. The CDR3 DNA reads TGTGCCAGCAGCCCACACACAGGGGGTCGTACTGAAGCTTTCTTT.

As DNA, the CDR3 is TGTGCCAGCAGCTCAACAGTGAACACTGAAGCTTTCTTT. It specifies CASSSTVNTEAFF. The chain joins TRBV11-1 to TRBJ1-1; D gene unclear. Germline loops: CDR1 SGHAT, CDR2 FQDESV (reference sequence). CDR3 length equals 13 residues. Trimming took off 4 bases at V and 0 bases at J, with 6 bases between the two ends.

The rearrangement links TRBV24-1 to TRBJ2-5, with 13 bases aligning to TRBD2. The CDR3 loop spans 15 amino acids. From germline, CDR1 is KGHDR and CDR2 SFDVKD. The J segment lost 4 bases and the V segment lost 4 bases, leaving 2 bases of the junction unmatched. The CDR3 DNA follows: TGTGCCACCAGTGACCGGACTAGCGGGAGAGAGACCCAGTACTTC. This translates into CATSDRTSGRETQYF.

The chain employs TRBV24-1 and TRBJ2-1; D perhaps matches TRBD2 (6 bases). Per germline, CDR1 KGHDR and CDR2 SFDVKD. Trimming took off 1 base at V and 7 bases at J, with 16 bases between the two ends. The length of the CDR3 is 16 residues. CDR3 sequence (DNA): TGTGCCACCAGTGATTTAGATCGGAGGGGAGCGAATGAGCAGTTCTTC. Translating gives CATSDLDRRGANEQFF.

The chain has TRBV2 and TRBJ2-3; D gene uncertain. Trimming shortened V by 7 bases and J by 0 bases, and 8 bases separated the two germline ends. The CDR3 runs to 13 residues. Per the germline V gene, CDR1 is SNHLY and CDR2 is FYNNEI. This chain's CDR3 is CASTRLSTDTQYF. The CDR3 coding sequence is TGTGCCAGCACTAGACTTAGCACAGATACGCAGTATTTT.

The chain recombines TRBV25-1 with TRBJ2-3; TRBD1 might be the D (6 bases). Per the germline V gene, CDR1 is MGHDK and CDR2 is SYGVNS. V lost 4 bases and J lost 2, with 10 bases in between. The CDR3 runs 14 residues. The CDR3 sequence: CASSAWGPTDTQYF. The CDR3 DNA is TGTGCCAGCAGTGCGTGGGGGCCCACAGATACGCAGTATTTT.

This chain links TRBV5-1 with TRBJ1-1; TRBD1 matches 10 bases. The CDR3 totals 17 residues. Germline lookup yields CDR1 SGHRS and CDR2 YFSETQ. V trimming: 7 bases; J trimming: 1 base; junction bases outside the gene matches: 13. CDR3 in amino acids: CASLPGTGAGGNTEAFF. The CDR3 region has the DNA TGCGCCAGCCTTCCCGGGACAGGGGCCGGGGGGAACACTGAAGCTTTCTTT.

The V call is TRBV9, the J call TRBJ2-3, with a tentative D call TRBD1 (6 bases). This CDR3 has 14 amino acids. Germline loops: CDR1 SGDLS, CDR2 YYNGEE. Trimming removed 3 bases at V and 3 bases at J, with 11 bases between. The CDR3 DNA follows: TGTGCCAGCAGCGGCAGACAGGCGACAGATACGCAGTATTTT. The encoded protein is CASSGRQATDTQYF.

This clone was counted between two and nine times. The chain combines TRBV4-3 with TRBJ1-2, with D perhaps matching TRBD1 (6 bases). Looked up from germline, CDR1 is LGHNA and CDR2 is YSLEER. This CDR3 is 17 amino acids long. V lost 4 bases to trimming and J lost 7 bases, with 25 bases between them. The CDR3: CASSPIQTETGYFGYTF. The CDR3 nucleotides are TGCGCCAGCAGCCCGATACAAACGGAAACAGGGTATTTTGGCTACACCTTC.

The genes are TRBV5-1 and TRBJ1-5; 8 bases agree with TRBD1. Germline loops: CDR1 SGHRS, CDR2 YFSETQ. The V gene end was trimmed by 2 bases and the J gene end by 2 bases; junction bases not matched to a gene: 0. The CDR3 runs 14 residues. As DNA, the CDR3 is TGCGCCAGCAGCTTACAGGGGGGCAATCAGCCCCAGCATTTT. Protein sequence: CASSLQGGNQPQHF.

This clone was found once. The CDR3 is CASSLDGRINTEAFF. DNA for the CDR3: TGTGCCAGCAGCTTAGATGGCAGGATCAACACTGAAGCTTTCTTT. The V gene is TRBV11-3, the J gene TRBJ1-1; D remains unclear. Per the germline V gene, CDR1 is SGHNT and CDR2 is YENEEA. The CDR3 spans 15 residues. Trimming took 0 bases from V and 2 from J, leaving 10 bases between them.

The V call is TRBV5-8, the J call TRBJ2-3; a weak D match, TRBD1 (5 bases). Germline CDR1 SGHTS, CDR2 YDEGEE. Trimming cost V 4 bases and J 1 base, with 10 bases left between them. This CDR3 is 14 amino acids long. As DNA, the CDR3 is TGTGCCAGCAGCCCAGGGCCCGGCACAGATACGCAGTATTTT. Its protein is CASSPGPGTDTQYF.

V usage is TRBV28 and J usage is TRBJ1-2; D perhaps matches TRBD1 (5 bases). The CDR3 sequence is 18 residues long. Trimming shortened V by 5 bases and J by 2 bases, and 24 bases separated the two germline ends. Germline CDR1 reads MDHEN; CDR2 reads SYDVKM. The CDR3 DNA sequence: TGTGCCAGCAGTCCCACAGGAGTGGTCCACGGGGGAAACTATGGCTACACCTTC. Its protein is CASSPTGVVHGGNYGYTF.

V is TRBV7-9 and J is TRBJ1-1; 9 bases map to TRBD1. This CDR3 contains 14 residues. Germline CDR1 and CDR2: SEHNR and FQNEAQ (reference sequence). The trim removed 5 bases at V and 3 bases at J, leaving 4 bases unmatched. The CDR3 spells CASSARDRDTEAFF. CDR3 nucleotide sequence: TGTGCCAGCAGCGCCCGGGACAGGGACACTGAAGCTTTCTTT.

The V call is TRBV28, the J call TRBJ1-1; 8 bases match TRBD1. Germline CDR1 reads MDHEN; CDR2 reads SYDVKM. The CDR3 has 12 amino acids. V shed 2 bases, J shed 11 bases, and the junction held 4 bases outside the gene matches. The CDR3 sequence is CASSLRQGAAFF. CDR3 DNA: TGTGCCAGCAGTTTACGGCAGGGGGCGGCTTTCTTT.

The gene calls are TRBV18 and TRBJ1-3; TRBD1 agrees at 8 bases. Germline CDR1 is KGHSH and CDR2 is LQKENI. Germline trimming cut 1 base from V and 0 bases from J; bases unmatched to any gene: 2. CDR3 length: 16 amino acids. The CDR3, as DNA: TGTGCCAGCTCACCACTACAGGGGGACTCTGGAAACACCATATATTTT. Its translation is CASSPLQGDSGNTIYF.

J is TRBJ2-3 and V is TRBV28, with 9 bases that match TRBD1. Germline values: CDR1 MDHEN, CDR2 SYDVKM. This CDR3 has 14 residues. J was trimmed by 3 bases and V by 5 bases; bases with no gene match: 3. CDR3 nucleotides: TGTGCCAGCAGTCTACAGGGGGCAACAGATACGCAGTATTTT. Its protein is CASSLQGATDTQYF.

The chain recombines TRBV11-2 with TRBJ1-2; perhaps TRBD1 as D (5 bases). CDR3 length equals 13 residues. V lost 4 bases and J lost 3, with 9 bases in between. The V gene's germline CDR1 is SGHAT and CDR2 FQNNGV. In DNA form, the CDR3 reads TGTGCCAGCAGCTATCAGGGCCACTATGGCTACACCTTC. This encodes CASSYQGHYGYTF.